The 32 T cell receptor beta chains in this list originate from one sample, sequenced in a study of OX40 agonist ivuxolimab in advanced cancers. Data came from immunoSEQ multiplex PCR; TCRdb stores just in-frame clones and leaves some out. The sample lists 84,000 or so clones, under 95% occurring once. The source material was CD4+ or CD8+ T cells sorted from blood, sampled in a trial of the OX40 agonist ivuxolimab. Every receptor here comes from an adult with an advanced solid tumor such as melanoma, head and neck, liver or kidney cancer.

This chain links TRBV18 with TRBJ1-1; 8 bases match TRBD1. The germline CDR1 and CDR2 sequences are KGHSH and LQKENI. The CDR3 spans 14 residues. J lost 6 bases, V lost 5 bases, and 8 bases had no gene match. CDR3 coding DNA: TGTGCCAGCTCAACCCAACAGGGGGTCGCTGAAGCTTTCTTT. Translating it yields CASSTQQGVAEAFF.

The genes are TRBV5-6 and TRBJ2-1; either TRBD1 or TRBD2 may supply D (6 bases each). The CDR3 totals 13 residues. Germline-derived CDR1 and CDR2 are SGHDT and YYEEEE. V was cut by 3 bases and J by 7 bases, with 11 bases left in between. The CDR3 DNA reads TGTGCCAGCAGCTATCGGGGGCAGAATGAGCAGTTCTTC. Its translation is CASSYRGQNEQFF.

This clone was observed a single time. The chain carries TRBV4-2 and TRBJ2-7, with 9 bases lining up with TRBD1. Per germline, CDR1 LGHNA and CDR2 YNFKEQ. The CDR3 loop spans 16 amino acids. V was pared by 4 bases and J by 6 bases, with 13 bases of the junction left unmatched. CDR3: CASSRADRDRATEQYF. The CDR3, as DNA: TGTGCCAGCAGCCGAGCCGACCGGGACAGGGCTACCGAGCAGTACTTC.

The chain has TRBV7-2 and TRBJ1-1, with D possibly being TRBD1 (6 bases). Deletions cut 5 bases from V and 3 bases from J, with 16 bases between. Germline CDR1 reads SGHTA; CDR2 reads FQGNSA. The length of the CDR3 is 15 residues. DNA for the CDR3: TGTGCCAGCAGCCCTCAACCTACAGGGTACACTGAAGCTTTCTTT. Amino acids: CASSPQPTGYTEAFF.

V is TRBV6-6 and J is TRBJ2-7, with a possible D match to TRBD1 (5 bases). The CDR3 length is 15 residues. Germline CDR1 reads MNHNY; CDR2 reads SVGAGI (reference sequence). V was pared by 4 bases and J by 2 bases, with 15 bases between. CDR3 residues: CASSWGRRQTYEQYF. The CDR3 nucleotides read TGTGCCAGCAGTTGGGGCCGGCGCCAAACCTACGAGCAGTACTTC.

This chain links TRBV18 with TRBJ2-7; TRBD1 aligns across 7 bases. The J segment lost 4 bases and the V segment lost 3 bases, leaving 6 bases of the junction unmatched. From germline, CDR1 is KGHSH and CDR2 LQKENI. This CDR3 comprises 14 residues. The CDR3 loop reads CASSPRDSLYEQYF. CDR3 in DNA: TGTGCCAGCTCACCCCGGGACAGCCTATACGAGCAGTACTTC.

The rearrangement links TRBV19 to TRBJ1-2; no reliable D call. Germline-derived CDR1 and CDR2 are LNHDA and SQIVND (reference sequence). The CDR3 sequence is 15 residues long. The V and J ends lost 4 bases and 4 bases respectively, with 16 bases between them. The CDR3 loop reads CASSTDPRGLYGYTF. Here the CDR3 DNA reads TGTGCCAGTAGTACGGACCCCAGAGGTCTCTATGGCTACACCTTC.

Worth noting for this clone: Relative to the germline gene, one junction end is altered; a read error may explain this. The gene calls are TRBV4-2 and TRBJ2-1; a possible D gene is TRBD1 (6 bases). Germline V CDR1 and CDR2: LGHNA, YNFKEQ. This CDR3 has 14 amino acids. CDR3 nucleotide sequence: TGTGCCAGCAGCCAGGGGGCAAGCATGGTTGAAGCGGTCTTC. Its protein is CASSQGASMVEAVF.

This clone was seen more than once but under ten times. J is TRBJ1-5 and V is TRBV28; possible D gene TRBD1, 5 bases. V dropped 7 bases and J dropped 2 bases, with 9 bases sitting between them. The germline gives CDR1 MDHEN, CDR2 SYDVKM. The CDR3 spans 13 residues. The CDR3 DNA sequence: TGTGCCAGCACGGGGCAGCGCAATCAGCCCCAGCATTTT. Translating it yields CASTGQRNQPQHF.

Only a few counts were recorded for this clone. The chain has TRBV10-3 and TRBJ2-2; no firm D call. Per the germline V gene, CDR1 is ENHRY and CDR2 is SYGVKD. V was pared by 6 bases and J by 7 bases, with 9 bases between. The CDR3 totals 12 residues. The CDR3 protein is CAIRGSIGELFF. CDR3 nucleotides: TGTGCCATCAGGGGGTCCATCGGGGAGCTGTTTTTT.

The rearrangement links TRBV28 to TRBJ1-3, with a tentative D call TRBD1 (5 bases). The germline V gene has CDR1 MDHEN and CDR2 SYDVKM. The CDR3 consists of 15 residues. The V end was cut by 5 bases, the J end by 4 bases, with 15 bases between. The CDR3 loop is CASSTDGTVGNTIYF. The CDR3 DNA is TGTGCCAGCAGTACAGACGGGACGGTGGGAAACACCATATATTTT.

The chain has TRBV11-2 and TRBJ1-3; D unresolved. The CDR3 covers 14 residues. From germline, CDR1 is SGHAT and CDR2 FQNNGV. V lost 3 bases and J lost 0, with 6 bases in between. The CDR3 reads CASSFRSSGNTIYF. CDR3 DNA: TGTGCCAGCAGCTTCCGGAGCTCTGGAAACACCATATATTTT. Looking up the rest from reference TRBV11-2 and TRBJ1-3 gives the full variable domain: EAGVAQSPRYKIIEKRQSVAFWCNPISGHATLYWYQQILGQGPKLLIQFQNNGVVDDSQLPKDRFSAERLKGVDSTLKIQPAKLEDSAVYLCASSFRSSGNTIYFGEGSWLTVV.

The chain uses TRBV5-1 and TRBJ2-3, with 9 positions matching TRBD1. From germline, CDR1 is SGHRS and CDR2 YFSETQ. The junction had 8 bases not matched to a gene; V was cut back by 5 bases and J by 1 base. The CDR3 contains 16 residues. DNA of the CDR3: TGCGCCAGCAGGTCAACAGGGGGCGCCGGCACAGATACGCAGTATTTT. Protein: CASRSTGGAGTDTQYF.

This chain connects TRBV28 to TRBJ1-3; a possible D gene is TRBD1 (5 bases). CDR1 MDHEN and CDR2 SYDVKM come from the germline V gene. V was cut by 3 bases and J by 0 bases, with 6 bases left in between. CDR3 length: 14 amino acids. CDR3 DNA: TGTGCCAGCAGTTTGACAGTCTCTGGAAACACCATATATTTT. Residues: CASSLTVSGNTIYF.

V usage is TRBV29-1 and J usage is TRBJ1-5, with D tentatively TRBD1 (6 bases). The CDR3 covers 14 residues. Germline CDR1 is SQVTM and CDR2 is ANQGSEA. Trimming shortened V by 4 bases and J by 4 bases, and 14 bases separated the two germline ends. In DNA, the CDR3 is TGCAGCGTTGGTTTAGGGGGGGTGAATCAGCCCCAGCATTTT. This sequence encodes CSVGLGGVNQPQHF. Based on the CDR3 plus reference TRBV29-1 and TRBJ1-5, the full variable domain is SAVISQKPSRDICQRGTSLTIQCQVDSQVTMMFWYRQQPGQSLTLIATANQGSEATYESGFVIDKFPISRPNLTFSTLTVSNMSPEDSSIYLCSVGLGGVNQPQHFGDGTRLSIL.

This sequence joins TRBV28 and TRBJ2-3; D uncertain. The ends were cut back, 4 bases at V and 5 bases at J, with 13 bases in the middle. The CDR3 spans 14 residues. Germline CDR1 is MDHEN and CDR2 is SYDVKM. The CDR3 nucleotides are TGTGCCAGCAGTTCCTTCCGACGCTTAGATACGCAGTATTTT. As protein: CASSSFRRLDTQYF.

The chain carries TRBV5-4 and TRBJ2-7; 9 positions agree with TRBD2. Germline V gene data show CDR1 as SGHNT and CDR2 as YYREEE (reference sequence). The CDR3 is 17 residues long. The J segment lost 3 bases and the V segment lost 3 bases, leaving 13 bases of the junction unmatched. This chain's CDR3 is CASSSTMSSGIIYEQYF. Here the CDR3 DNA reads TGTGCCAGCAGCTCCACCATGTCTAGCGGGATAATCTACGAGCAGTACTTC. The entire variable domain, with the rest obtained from reference TRBV5-4 and TRBJ2-7, is as follows: ETGVTQSPTHLIKTRGQQVTLRCSSQSGHNTVSWYQQALGQGPQFIFQYYREEENGRGNFPPRFSGLQFPNYSSELNVNALELDDSALYLCASSSTMSSGIIYEQYFGPGTRLTVT.

The chain combines TRBV6-5 with TRBJ1-1; 8 bases are a match to TRBD1. The junction had 6 bases not matched to a gene; V was cut back by 6 bases and J by 3 bases. The CDR3 runs 14 residues. CDR1 and CDR2 (germline): MNHEY, SVGAGI. The CDR3 spells CASSRTGSYTEAFF. The CDR3 bases are TGTGCCAGCAGCCGGACAGGGTCGTACACTGAAGCTTTCTTT.

The chain employs TRBV5-1 and TRBJ1-1; D is unresolved. With 0 bases removed from V and 0 bases from J, the gap between germline ends came to 9 bases. This CDR3 contains 15 residues. The germline gives CDR1 SGHRS, CDR2 YFSETQ. CDR3 nucleotides: TGCGCCAGCAGCTTGGCCTCGGGGATGAACACTGAAGCTTTCTTT. It specifies CASSLASGMNTEAFF.

The genes are TRBV11-2 and TRBJ2-4; D unresolved. The germline V and J ends were trimmed by 4 bases and 3 bases, with 13 bases remaining between them. This CDR3 spans 15 amino acids. Germline V gene sequence: CDR1 SGHAT, CDR2 FQNNGV. CDR3 bases: TGTGCCAGCAGCTCCCCCGGCCTTCTCAAAAACATTCAGTACTTC. This codes for CASSSPGLLKNIQYF.

The chain has TRBV27 and TRBJ2-3, with D possibly being TRBD1 (6 bases). The V gene lost 6 bases and the J gene lost 2 bases, with 15 bases spanning the gap. The CDR3 length is 15 residues. CDR1 is MNHEY and CDR2 is SMNVEV in the germline V gene (reference sequence). In DNA form, the CDR3 reads TGTGCCAGCAGCGGTCGCGGACAGCCCACAGATACGCAGTATTTT. This encodes CASSGRGQPTDTQYF.

The gene calls are TRBV19 and TRBJ2-7, with a possible D match to TRBD2 (7 bases). This CDR3 has 15 amino acids. Germline V gene sequence: CDR1 LNHDA, CDR2 SQIVND (reference sequence). Trimming stripped 3 bases from V and 4 bases from J, with 16 bases between. The chain's CDR3 is CASSIGPAGAYEQYF. DNA of the CDR3: TGTGCCAGTAGTATTGGGCCGGCGGGGGCTTACGAGCAGTACTTC.

The J gene is TRBJ1-3, the V gene TRBV7-8; D uncertain. The CDR3 covers 13 residues. Between the trimmed V and J ends, which lost 2 bases and 2 bases, there was a span of 4 bases. CDR1 SGHVS and CDR2 FQNEAQ come from the germline V gene. In DNA, the CDR3 is TGTGCCAGCAGCTTATCAGCTGGAAACACCATATATTTT. Its protein is CASSLSAGNTIYF.

The chain is built from TRBV4-1 and TRBJ2-1; D unresolved. From germline, CDR1 is MGHRA and CDR2 YSYEKL. V dropped 1 base and J dropped 0 bases, with 7 bases sitting between them. This CDR3 is built from 15 residues. CDR3 amino acids: CASSQVGSSYNEQFF. The CDR3 region has the DNA TGCGCCAGCAGCCAAGTCGGAAGCTCCTACAATGAGCAGTTCTTC.

The chain uses TRBV6-6 and TRBJ1-3; a possible D gene is TRBD1 (5 bases). V gave up 10 bases and J gave up 4 bases, with 8 bases separating them. The germline V gene has CDR1 MNHNY and CDR2 SVGAGI (reference sequence). The CDR3 is 11 residues long. The CDR3 nucleotides are TGTGCCATCCAGGGAGGAAACACCATATATTTT. It encodes CAIQGGNTIYF.

The chain joins TRBV5-4 to TRBJ2-7, with a tentative D call TRBD1 (6 bases). This CDR3 spans 14 amino acids. Per the germline V gene, CDR1 is SGHNT and CDR2 is YYREEE (reference sequence). Between the trimmed V and J ends, which lost 0 bases and 2 bases, there was a span of 9 bases. DNA for the CDR3: TGTGCCAGCAGCTTGGTGGGGGCCGCCTACGAGCAGTACTTC. This translates into CASSLVGAAYEQYF.

The chain uses TRBV2 and TRBJ2-3; 10 bases map to TRBD2. Unmatched junction bases numbered 7, after V lost 8 bases and J lost 2 bases. The CDR3 contains 15 residues. Germline CDR1 SNHLY, CDR2 FYNNEI. DNA for the CDR3: TGTGCCAGCGGACCGACTAGCGGGCACACAGATACGCAGTATTTT. It encodes CASGPTSGHTDTQYF.

V usage is TRBV19 and J usage is TRBJ2-3; D is uncertain. The germline V and J ends were trimmed by 0 bases and 2 bases, with 6 bases remaining between them. The CDR3 sequence is 14 residues long. CDR1 and CDR2 (germline): LNHDA, SQIVND (reference sequence). CDR3 sequence reads: CASSIDRATDTQYF. CDR3 nucleotides: TGTGCCAGTAGTATAGATCGGGCCACAGATACGCAGTATTTT.

The V gene is TRBV5-1, the J gene TRBJ2-3; D unclear. Germline values: CDR1 SGHRS, CDR2 YFSETQ. The V end was cut by 2 bases, the J end by 2 bases, with 9 bases between. CDR3 length equals 14 residues. The CDR3 region is CASSFQAFTDTQYF. In DNA, the CDR3 is TGCGCCAGCAGCTTTCAAGCCTTCACAGATACGCAGTATTTT.

Regarding this clone: The junction does not match germline at one end; this may be a read error. This chain uses TRBV28 with TRBJ1-4, with D uncertain. The CDR3 is 10 amino acids. Germline CDR1 reads MDHEN; CDR2 reads SYDVKM. CDR3 nucleotides: TGTGCCAGGGGTGGTTTAGGCTGGAGATTT. Translated: CARGGLGWRF. The full variable domain, in which reference TRBV28 and TRBJ1-4 provide the parts outside the CDR3, is DVKVTQSSRYLVKRTGEKVFLECVQDMDHENMFWYRQDPGLGLRLIYFSYDVKMKEKGDIPEGYSVSREKKERFSLILESASTNQTSMYLCARGGLGWRFGSGTQLSVL.

The genes are TRBV9 and TRBJ2-2; D unclear. Germline V lookup: CDR1 SGDLS, CDR2 YYNGEE. The CDR3 runs to 13 residues. Between the trimmed V and J ends, which lost 0 bases and 6 bases, there was a span of 6 bases. The CDR3 protein is CASSVVGSGELFF. The CDR3 bases are TGTGCCAGCAGCGTAGTGGGATCCGGGGAGCTGTTTTTT.

The J gene is TRBJ2-7, the V gene TRBV4-1, with TRBD2 matching over 11 bases. The CDR3 is 15 amino acids. V shed 4 bases and J 0 bases; nucleotides not matched to a gene: 2. From germline, CDR1 is MGHRA and CDR2 YSYEKL. CDR3 loop: CASSPLAGGSYEQYF. CDR3 DNA sequence: TGCGCCAGCAGCCCCCTAGCGGGGGGCTCCTACGAGCAGTACTTC.